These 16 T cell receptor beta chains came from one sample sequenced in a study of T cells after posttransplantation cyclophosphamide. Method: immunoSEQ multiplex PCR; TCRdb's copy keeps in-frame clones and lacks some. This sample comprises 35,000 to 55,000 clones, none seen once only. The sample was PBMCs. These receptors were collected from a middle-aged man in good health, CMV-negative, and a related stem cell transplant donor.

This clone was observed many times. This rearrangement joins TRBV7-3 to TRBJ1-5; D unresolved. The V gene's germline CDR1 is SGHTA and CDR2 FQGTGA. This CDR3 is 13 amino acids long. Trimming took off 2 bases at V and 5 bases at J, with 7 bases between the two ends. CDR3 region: CASSLDKDQPQHF. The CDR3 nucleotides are TGTGCCAGCAGCTTAGACAAGGATCAGCCCCAGCATTTT.

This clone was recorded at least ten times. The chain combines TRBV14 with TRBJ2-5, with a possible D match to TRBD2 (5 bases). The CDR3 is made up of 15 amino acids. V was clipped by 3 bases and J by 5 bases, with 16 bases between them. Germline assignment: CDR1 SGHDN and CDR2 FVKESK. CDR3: CASSHGVEVLETQYF. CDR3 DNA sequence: TGTGCCAGCAGCCACGGTGTGGAGGTTCTCGAGACCCAGTACTTC. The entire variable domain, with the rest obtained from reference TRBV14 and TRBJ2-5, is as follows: EAGVTQFPSHSVIEKGQTVTLRCDPISGHDNLYWYRRVMGKEIKFLLHFVKESKQDESGMPNNRFLAERTGGTYSTLKVQPAELEDSGVYFCASSHGVEVLETQYFGPGTRLLVL.

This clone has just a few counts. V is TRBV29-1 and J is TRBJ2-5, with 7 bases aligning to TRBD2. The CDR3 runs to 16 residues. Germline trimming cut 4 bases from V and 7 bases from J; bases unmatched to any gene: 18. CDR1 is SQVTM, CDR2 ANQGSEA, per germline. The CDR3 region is CSVGAGLESGKWTQYF. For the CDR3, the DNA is TGCAGCGTTGGAGCGGGACTCGAATCGGGGAAGTGGACCCAGTACTTC.

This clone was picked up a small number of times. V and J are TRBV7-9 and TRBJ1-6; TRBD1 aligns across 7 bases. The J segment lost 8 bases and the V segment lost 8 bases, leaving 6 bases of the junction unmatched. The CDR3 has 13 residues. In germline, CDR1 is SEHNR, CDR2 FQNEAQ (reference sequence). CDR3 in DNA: TGTGCCAGCGGGACAGACATGGATTCACCCCTCCACTTT. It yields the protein CASGTDMDSPLHF.

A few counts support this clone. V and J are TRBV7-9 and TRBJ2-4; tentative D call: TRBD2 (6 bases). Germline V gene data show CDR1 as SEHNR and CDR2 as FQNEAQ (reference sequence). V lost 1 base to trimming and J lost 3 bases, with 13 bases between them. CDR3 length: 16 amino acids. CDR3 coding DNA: TGTGCCAGCAGCTTAGTGGGGCGGGATGGCAAAAACATTCAGTACTTC. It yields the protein CASSLVGRDGKNIQYF. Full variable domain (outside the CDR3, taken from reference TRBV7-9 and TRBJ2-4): DTGVSQNPRHKITKRGQNVTFRCDPISEHNRLYWYRQTLGQGPEFLTYFQNEAQLEKSRLLSDRFSAERPKGSFSTLEIQRTEQGDSAMYLCASSLVGRDGKNIQYFGAGTRLSVL.

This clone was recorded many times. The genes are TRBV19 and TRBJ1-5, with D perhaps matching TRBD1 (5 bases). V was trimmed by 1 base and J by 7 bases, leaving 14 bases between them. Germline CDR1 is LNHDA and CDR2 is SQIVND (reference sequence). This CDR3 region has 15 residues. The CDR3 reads CASSIVWQGGQPQHF. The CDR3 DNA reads TGTGCCAGTAGTATAGTGTGGCAGGGAGGCCAGCCCCAGCATTTT.

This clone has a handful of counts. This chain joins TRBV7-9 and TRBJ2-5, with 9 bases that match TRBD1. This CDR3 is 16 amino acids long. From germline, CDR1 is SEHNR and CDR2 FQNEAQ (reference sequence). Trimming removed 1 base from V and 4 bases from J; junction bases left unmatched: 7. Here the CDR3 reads CASSLVGTGSRETQYF. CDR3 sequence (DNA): TGTGCCAGCAGCTTAGTTGGGACAGGGTCTCGAGAGACCCAGTACTTC. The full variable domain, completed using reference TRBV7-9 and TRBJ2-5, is DTGVSQNPRHKITKRGQNVTFRCDPISEHNRLYWYRQTLGQGPEFLTYFQNEAQLEKSRLLSDRFSAERPKGSFSTLEIQRTEQGDSAMYLCASSLVGTGSRETQYFGPGTRLLVL.

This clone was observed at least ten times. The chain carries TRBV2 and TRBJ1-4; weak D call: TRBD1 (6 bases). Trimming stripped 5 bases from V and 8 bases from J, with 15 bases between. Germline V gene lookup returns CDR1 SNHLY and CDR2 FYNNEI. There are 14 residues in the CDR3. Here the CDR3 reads CASSSTGLLEKLFF. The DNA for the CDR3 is TGTGCCAGCAGTTCGACAGGCCTTTTGGAAAAACTGTTTTTT.

This CDR3 reads CASSLLGTNTYEQYF. The CDR3 DNA sequence: TGTGCCAGCAGTTTATTAGGGACAAATACCTACGAGCAGTACTTC. The chain is built from TRBV27 and TRBJ2-7; tentatively, D is TRBD1 (6 bases). Trimming took 1 base from V and 2 from J, leaving 12 bases between them. The CDR3 runs to 15 residues. Germline V lookup: CDR1 MNHEY, CDR2 SMNVEV (reference sequence).

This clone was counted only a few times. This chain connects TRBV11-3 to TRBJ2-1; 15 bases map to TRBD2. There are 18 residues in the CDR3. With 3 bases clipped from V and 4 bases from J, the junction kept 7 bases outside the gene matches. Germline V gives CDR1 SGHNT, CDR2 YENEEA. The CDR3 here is CASSLGLAGGSFYNEQFF. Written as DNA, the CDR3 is TGTGCCAGCAGCTTGGGACTAGCGGGAGGCTCATTTTACAATGAGCAGTTCTTC.

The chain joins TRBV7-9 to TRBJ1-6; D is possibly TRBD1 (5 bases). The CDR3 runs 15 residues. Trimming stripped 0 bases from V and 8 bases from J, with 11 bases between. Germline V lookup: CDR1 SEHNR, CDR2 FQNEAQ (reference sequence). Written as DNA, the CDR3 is TGTGCCAGCAGCTTAGCGATCAGGGTGGATTCACCCCTCCACTTT. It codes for CASSLAIRVDSPLHF.

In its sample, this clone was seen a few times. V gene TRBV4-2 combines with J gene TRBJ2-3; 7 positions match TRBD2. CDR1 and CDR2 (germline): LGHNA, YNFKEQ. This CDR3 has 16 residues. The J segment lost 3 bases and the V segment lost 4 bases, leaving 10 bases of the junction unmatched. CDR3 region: CASSPSGNGATDTQYF. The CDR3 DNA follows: TGTGCCAGCAGCCCCAGCGGGAACGGGGCAACAGATACGCAGTATTTT.

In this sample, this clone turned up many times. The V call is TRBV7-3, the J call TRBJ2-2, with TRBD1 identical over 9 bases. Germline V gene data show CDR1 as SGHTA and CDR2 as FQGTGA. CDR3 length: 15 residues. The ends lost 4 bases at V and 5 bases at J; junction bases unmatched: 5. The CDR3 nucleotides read TGTGCCAGCAGCTCGGACAGGGGAGGAACCGGGGAGCTGTTTTTT. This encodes CASSSDRGGTGELFF.

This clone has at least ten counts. The DNA of the CDR3 is TGTGCCAGCAGCTTAGCTCCGGGGGAGACCCAGTACTTC. Its protein is CASSLAPGETQYF. The chain combines TRBV7-6 with TRBJ2-5, with a weak D call TRBD2 (5 bases). CDR1 is SGHVS, CDR2 FNYEAQ, per germline. The CDR3 is 13 amino acids. The V and J ends lost 0 bases and 5 bases respectively, with 7 bases between them.

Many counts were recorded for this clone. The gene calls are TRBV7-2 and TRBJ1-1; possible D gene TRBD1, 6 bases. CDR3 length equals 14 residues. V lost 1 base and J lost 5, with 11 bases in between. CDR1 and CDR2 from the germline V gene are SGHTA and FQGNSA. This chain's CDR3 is CASSLDRVDTEAFF. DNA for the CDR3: TGTGCCAGCAGCTTAGACAGGGTAGATACTGAAGCTTTCTTT.

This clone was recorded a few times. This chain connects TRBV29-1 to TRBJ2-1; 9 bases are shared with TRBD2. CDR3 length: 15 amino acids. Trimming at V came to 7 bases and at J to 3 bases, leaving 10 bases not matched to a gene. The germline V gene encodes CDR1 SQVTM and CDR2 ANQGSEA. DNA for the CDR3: TGCAGCGCCCGGAGTGTGACTAGCGGCTACAATGAGCAGTTCTTC. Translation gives CSARSVTSGYNEQFF.